The clone carrying this T cell receptor (beta chain) was seen more than once but under ten times. Its antigen is unidentified. Arm-PCR of CDR3 regions and iRepertoire HTBI primers were used to build TCR beta libraries. From the multiplex PCR reads, TCRdb called clonotypes with MiXCR, one entry per CDR3 protein. The sample lists about 380,000 distinct CDR3 sequences; 15% to 18% were seen once. This entry belongs to a study of regulatory T cells in long-lasting Graves disease. Study outcomes and limitations: With persistent disease, TRBV28, TRBJ1-2 and TRBJ2-5 were the favored segments. Sample size was small, which may have lowered accuracy. Comparison showed that persistent patients shared more public clonotypes (about 2,800) than new patients (966).

The time point denotes: newly diagnosed GD, antithyroid drugs for less than 3 months. With RNA extracted from PBMCs as input, the TCR library was made. A nine-milliliter sample of peripheral blood was drawn into EDTA tubes. This CDR3 spans 12 amino acids. Trimming cost V 4 bases and J 9 bases, with 10 bases left between them. Germline V gene lookup returns CDR1 SEHNR and CDR2 FQNEAQ (reference sequence). This sample comprised peripheral blood mononuclear cells (PBMCs), obtained at new diagnosis, from a patient treated with antithyroid drugs. The receptor comes from a female donor with Graves disease. The gene calls are TRBV7-9 and TRBJ2-1, with D perhaps matching TRBD2 (5 bases). CDR3 nucleotides: TGTGCCAGCAGCTCCGTCGGACTTGAGCAGTTCTTC. It yields the protein CASSSVGLEQFF.